These 4 T cell receptor beta chains came from one sample sequenced in a study of T cells after yellow fever vaccination. TCRdb passed the 5' RACE reads through MiXCR, listing each CDR3 protein once. The data contain about 75,000 distinct CDR3 sequences, 7.3% of them singletons. Sequenced material: CD8+ T cells sorted from PBMCs, taken about 10 days after the first yellow fever vaccination. The receptors here all came from a man younger than 35 who received the YFV17D yellow fever vaccine.

This clonotype has a handful of counts. The chain joins TRBV5-6 to TRBJ1-1, with D possibly matching TRBD1 (6 bases). CDR3 length: 14 residues. Germline V CDR1 and CDR2: SGHDT, YYEEEE. With 4 bases removed from V and 5 bases from J, the gap between germline ends came to 15 bases. CDR3 amino acids: CASSLGGFATEAFF. As DNA, the CDR3 is TGTGCCAGCAGCCTAGGGGGATTTGCGACTGAAGCTTTCTTT.

The V gene is TRBV6-5, the J gene TRBJ1-5; TRBD1 agrees at 9 bases. The CDR3 has 15 residues. In germline, CDR1 is MNHEY, CDR2 SVGAGI. Trimming removed 6 bases from V and 7 bases from J; junction bases left unmatched: 10. The CDR3 DNA follows: TGTGCCAGCAGACCCGGGACAGGGTCTGGCCAGCCCCAGCATTTT. It translates to CASRPGTGSGQPQHF.

This clonotype showed up many times. The chain combines TRBV4-3 with TRBJ1-2; D gene ambiguous. Germline loops: CDR1 LGHNA, CDR2 YSLEER. V lost 0 bases to trimming and J lost 4 bases, with 12 bases between them. CDR3 size: 15 residues. CDR3 coding DNA: TGCGCCAGCAGCCAAGATAACAACCCGGGCTATGGCTACACCTTC. It codes for CASSQDNNPGYGYTF.

Ten or more counts support this clonotype. The genes are TRBV10-3 and TRBJ2-5, with D uncertain. The CDR3 contains 13 residues. Trimming cost V 3 bases and J 5 bases, with 10 bases left between them. The germline CDR1 and CDR2 sequences are ENHRY and SYGVKD. This chain's CDR3 is CAISDLAWETQYF. Written as DNA, the CDR3 is TGTGCCATCAGTGATTTGGCGTGGGAGACCCAGTACTTC.